The T cell receptor (beta chain) described here comes from a study of T cell repertoires in cytomegalovirus infection. One entry per CDR3 protein results from TCRdb running MiXCR on the reads. Among around 450,000 distinct CDR3 sequences, 10% to 12% were seen once, and the ten largest hold roughly 10%. Trimming took off 0 bases at V and 6 bases at J, with 16 bases between the two ends. The CDR3 consists of 15 residues. Germline CDR1 SGHNT, CDR2 YYREEE (reference sequence). This clonotype has only a few counts. The clonotype comes from a human donor in good health (CMV status not recorded). Some clones in this sample may be carry-over from other donors' samples. This chain connects TRBV5-4 to TRBJ2-7, with a possible D match to TRBD2 (5 bases). The sequencing input was PBMCs. The CDR3 spells CASSLDSGLGGEQYF. The CDR3 region has the DNA TGTGCCAGCAGCTTGGATTCGGGGTTAGGAGGCGAGCAGTACTTC. Using reference TRBV5-4 and TRBJ2-7 for the parts outside the CDR3, the full variable domain is ETGVTQSPTHLIKTRGQQVTLRCSSQSGHNTVSWYQQALGQGPQFIFQYYREEENGRGNFPPRFSGLQFPNYSSELNVNALELDDSALYLCASSLDSGLGGEQYFGPGTRLTVT.